One sample yielded the 28 T cell receptor beta chains listed below, sequenced in a study of shared clonotypes between healthy human individuals. This table comes from immunoSEQ multiplex PCR, and its TCRdb copy is limited to in-frame clones, with some not included. Of about 800,000 clones in the sample, roughly 96% were seen once. CD45RO-negative, CCR7-positively selected cells formed the naive CD8 fraction, excluding terminally differentiated effector memory CD45RA+ cells. Sample: naive CD8+ T cells sorted from blood. All receptors derive from a man aged 30 to 45 in good health.

The rearrangement joins TRBV2 to TRBJ2-1; 10 nucleotides agree with TRBD1. The CDR3 is 15 residues long. Germline loops: CDR1 SNHLY, CDR2 FYNNEI. J gave up 7 bases and V 2 bases, and 5 bases lay outside the gene matches. In DNA, the CDR3 is TGTGCCAGCAGTGAAAGACAGGGGGCGAGGAATGAGCAGTTCTTC. Translating gives CASSERQGARNEQFF.

The chain has TRBV6-1 and TRBJ2-7, with TRBD1 identical over 10 bases. Germline-derived CDR1 and CDR2 are MNHNS and SASEGT. This CDR3 spans 17 amino acids. Trimming at V came to 0 bases and at J to 0 bases, leaving 5 bases not matched to a gene. The CDR3 DNA is TGTGCCAGCAGTGAAGCCGGGACAGGGGCTATCTCCTACGAGCAGTACTTC. As protein: CASSEAGTGAISYEQYF.

The rearrangement links TRBV11-3 to TRBJ2-5, with D maybe TRBD1 (6 bases). Trimming took 5 bases from V and 5 from J, leaving 15 bases between them. Germline assignment: CDR1 SGHNT and CDR2 YENEEA. CDR3 size: 14 residues. The chain's CDR3 is CASSPPTGVETQYF. CDR3 in DNA: TGTGCCAGCAGCCCCCCGACAGGCGTGGAGACCCAGTACTTC.

This chain uses TRBV28 with TRBJ2-7, with D perhaps TRBD1 (6 bases). Trimming took off 6 bases at V and 3 bases at J, with 21 bases between the two ends. Germline assignment: CDR1 MDHEN and CDR2 SYDVKM. The CDR3 covers 16 residues. CDR3 in amino acids: CASSARGLYLHYEQYF. CDR3 in DNA: TGTGCCAGCAGCGCCAGGGGTTTGTATCTCCACTACGAGCAGTACTTC.

The V gene is TRBV2, the J gene TRBJ2-7; weak D call: TRBD1 (6 bases). V lost 8 bases to trimming and J lost 2 bases, with 19 bases between them. CDR3 length: 15 residues. Looked up from germline, CDR1 is SNHLY and CDR2 is FYNNEI. The CDR3 coding sequence is TGTGCCAGCGATCACAATCGGGACATGGCCTACGAGCAGTACTTC. This gives the protein CASDHNRDMAYEQYF.

This rearrangement joins TRBV2 to TRBJ2-3; TRBD1 matches 10 bases. Germline-derived CDR1 and CDR2 are SNHLY and FYNNEI. CDR3 size: 16 residues. V lost 1 base to trimming and J lost 5 bases; unmatched junction nucleotides: 6. CDR3 loop: CASSEGDRGLGDTQYF. CDR3 nucleotides: TGTGCCAGCAGTGAAGGCGACAGGGGGCTTGGAGATACGCAGTATTTT.

The rearrangement uses TRBV11-2 and TRBJ1-2, with D unresolved. From germline, CDR1 is SGHAT and CDR2 FQNNGV. V lost 0 bases and J 3 bases, leaving 14 bases between the germline ends. This CDR3 comprises 16 residues. The CDR3 sequence is CASSLDSAVTYYGYTF. DNA for the CDR3: TGTGCCAGCAGCTTAGATTCCGCAGTTACGTACTATGGCTACACCTTC.

Regarding this clone: Additional DNA sequences in this sample encode the identical CDR3. This chain connects TRBV7-9 to TRBJ2-7, with 7 bases aligning to TRBD1. Germline lookup yields CDR1 SEHNR and CDR2 FQNEAQ (reference sequence). V was pared by 5 bases and J by 0 bases, with 4 bases of the junction left unmatched. This CDR3 spans 14 amino acids. The CDR3: CASSPRQGSYEQYF. The CDR3 DNA reads as TGTGCCAGCAGCCCGAGACAGGGCTCCTACGAGCAGTACTTC.

This clone was observed once. This chain uses TRBV19 with TRBJ1-2; weak D call: TRBD1 (5 bases). The germline gives CDR1 LNHDA, CDR2 SQIVND (reference sequence). The germline V and J ends were trimmed by 4 bases and 7 bases, with 19 bases remaining between them. This CDR3 has 15 residues. In nucleotides, the CDR3 is TGTGCCAGTAGTACCGGACACGGAACCCCAATTGGCTACACCTTC. Amino acids: CASSTGHGTPIGYTF.

This chain joins TRBV11-3 and TRBJ2-7; the match to TRBD1 covers 7 bases. V shed 4 bases and J 6 bases; nucleotides not matched to a gene: 9. Germline assignment: CDR1 SGHNT and CDR2 YENEEA. The CDR3 is 14 residues long. Here the CDR3 DNA reads TGTGCCAGCAGCTCGACAGGGAGTGTAATCGAGCAGTACTTC. Amino acid sequence: CASSSTGSVIEQYF.

CDR3 nucleotides: TGTGCCACCAGCCTGGGCCGCGCTGGGGGAGGAAACGGTGAGCAGTTCTTC. Its translation: CATSLGRAGGGNGEQFF. This sequence joins TRBV15 and TRBJ2-1, with TRBD2 as a possible D gene (6 bases). The CDR3 length is 17 residues. The germline CDR1 and CDR2 sequences are LNHNV and YYDKDF (reference sequence). V lost 5 bases, J lost 9 bases, and 26 bases lay in between.

The V call is TRBV7-9, the J call TRBJ2-7, with D maybe TRBD2 (6 bases). From germline, CDR1 is SEHNR and CDR2 FQNEAQ (reference sequence). The length of the CDR3 is 12 residues. Trimming cost V 5 bases and J 6 bases, with 11 bases left between them. As DNA, the CDR3 is TGTGCCAGCAGCCCGGGACTGCTCGAGCAGTACTTC. Protein product: CASSPGLLEQYF.

The chain carries TRBV7-9 and TRBJ2-2; 12 bases are a match to TRBD2. V trimming: 5 bases; J trimming: 1 base; junction bases outside the gene matches: 8. Germline V gene sequence: CDR1 SEHNR, CDR2 FQNEAQ (reference sequence). The CDR3 spans 18 residues. CDR3 loop: CASSEIWTSGENTGELFF. The CDR3 DNA reads TGTGCCAGCAGCGAAATCTGGACTAGCGGGGAGAACACCGGGGAGCTGTTTTTT. The whole variable domain, filled in from reference TRBV7-9 and TRBJ2-2, reads DTGVSQNPRHKITKRGQNVTFRCDPISEHNRLYWYRQTLGQGPEFLTYFQNEAQLEKSRLLSDRFSAERPKGSFSTLEIQRTEQGDSAMYLCASSEIWTSGENTGELFFGEGSRLTVL.

CDR3 in DNA: TGTGCCAGCAGCTACCCGGCCCGGGGGAACACCGGGGAGCTGTTTTTT. Residues: CASSYPARGNTGELFF. V usage is TRBV7-9 and J usage is TRBJ2-2; the D gene is possibly TRBD2 (5 bases). The CDR3 is 16 residues long. Germline V CDR1 and CDR2: SEHNR, FQNEAQ (reference sequence). The V gene lost 4 bases and the J gene lost 1 base, with 13 bases spanning the gap.

This sequence joins TRBV6-5 and TRBJ2-3, with D tentatively TRBD1 (6 bases). V lost 6 bases and J 4 bases, leaving 14 bases between the germline ends. The CDR3 consists of 14 residues. Germline assignment: CDR1 MNHEY and CDR2 SVGAGI. The CDR3 loop is CASRPHTGPDTQYF. The CDR3 DNA sequence: TGTGCCAGCAGACCCCATACAGGGCCAGATACGCAGTATTTT.

This clone was detected once. V usage is TRBV18 and J usage is TRBJ2-2; tentative D call: TRBD2 (6 bases). Between the trimmed V and J ends, which lost 3 bases and 2 bases, there was a span of 10 bases. The CDR3 is 15 amino acids. CDR1 and CDR2 (germline): KGHSH, LQKENI. The CDR3 region is CASSPGLPNTGELFF. Written as DNA, the CDR3 is TGTGCCAGCTCACCGGGACTTCCTAACACCGGGGAGCTGTTTTTT.

The chain is built from TRBV14 and TRBJ2-7; 8 bases map to TRBD2. The CDR3 covers 15 residues. Trimming removed 4 bases from V and 0 bases from J; junction bases left unmatched: 5. The germline CDR1 and CDR2 sequences are SGHDN and FVKESK. CDR3 loop: CASSRSSGSSYEQYF. The CDR3, as DNA: TGTGCCAGCAGCCGATCGAGCGGGAGCTCCTACGAGCAGTACTTC. Using reference TRBV14 and TRBJ2-7 for the parts outside the CDR3, the full variable domain is EAGVTQFPSHSVIEKGQTVTLRCDPISGHDNLYWYRRVMGKEIKFLLHFVKESKQDESGMPNNRFLAERTGGTYSTLKVQPAELEDSGVYFCASSRSSGSSYEQYFGPGTRLTVT.

The gene calls are TRBV27 and TRBJ2-7; D gene unclear. The CDR3 contains 14 residues. Trimming removed 5 bases from V and 2 bases from J, with 13 bases in between. CDR1 and CDR2 (germline): MNHEY, SMNVEV (reference sequence). In DNA, the CDR3 is TGTGCCAGCAGTGCGATTACCGGAACCTACGAGCAGTACTTC. Its protein is CASSAITGTYEQYF.

This clone was detected a few times. The rearrangement joins TRBV27 to TRBJ1-2; no clear D. V shed 0 bases and J shed 4 bases, with 12 bases lying between them. Per the germline V gene, CDR1 is MNHEY and CDR2 is SMNVEV (reference sequence). CDR3 length: 15 amino acids. CDR3 protein: CASSLSIGSLYGYTF. The DNA of the CDR3 is TGTGCCAGCAGTTTATCGATAGGCAGCCTCTATGGCTACACCTTC.

The chain combines TRBV10-1 with TRBJ2-1; 10 bases are a match to TRBD2. After removal of 5 bases from V and 3 bases from J, the junction contained 7 bases not matched to a gene. Germline CDR1 and CDR2: WNHNN and SYGVQD (reference sequence). The CDR3 consists of 16 residues. CDR3 sequence (DNA): TGCGCCAGCAGTAAATCAGGACTAGCGGACTACAATGAGCAGTTCTTC. Its protein is CASSKSGLADYNEQFF.

The chain is built from TRBV2 and TRBJ1-2; no clear D. Trimming shortened V by 8 bases and J by 4 bases, and 14 bases separated the two germline ends. CDR1 SNHLY and CDR2 FYNNEI come from the germline V gene. The CDR3 is 13 amino acids. Here the CDR3 DNA reads TGTGCCAGCTATAATGGGCGGGTCTATGGCTACACCTTC. This sequence encodes CASYNGRVYGYTF.

This chain joins TRBV11-2 and TRBJ2-1, with 7 bases lining up with TRBD2. Looked up from germline, CDR1 is SGHAT and CDR2 is FQNNGV. The CDR3 loop spans 15 amino acids. V lost 0 bases to trimming and J lost 15 bases; unmatched junction nucleotides: 14. Written as DNA, the CDR3 is TGTGCCAGCAGCTTAGAAGTGATCGGCGGGAGACCTTCGTTCTTC. Translation: CASSLEVIGGRPSFF.

The V and J genes are TRBV12-5 and TRBJ2-1; 12 nucleotides line up with TRBD2. J was trimmed by 6 bases and V by 6 bases; bases with no gene match: 9. This CDR3 has 16 amino acids. Germline CDR1 reads LGHNT; CDR2 reads FRNRAP. Here the CDR3 reads CASGSSGRAEGNEQFF. CDR3 bases: TGTGCTAGTGGGTCTAGCGGGAGGGCCGAAGGCAATGAGCAGTTCTTC.

The chain is built from TRBV4-1 and TRBJ2-2; the D gene is possibly TRBD2 (6 bases). Germline V gene sequence: CDR1 MGHRA, CDR2 YSYEKL. V lost 3 bases, J lost 0 bases, and 14 bases lay in between. CDR3 length: 17 residues. The CDR3 nucleotides read TGCGCCAGCAGCCAGTACGGCGGGACCACGAACACCGGGGAGCTGTTTTTT. As protein: CASSQYGGTTNTGELFF.

This clone was picked up one time. The rearrangement links TRBV7-9 to TRBJ2-5; 8 nucleotides agree with TRBD1. Germline loops: CDR1 SEHNR, CDR2 FQNEAQ (reference sequence). The CDR3 loop spans 13 amino acids. Trimming at V came to 7 bases and at J to 5 bases, leaving 6 bases not matched to a gene. CDR3 sequence (DNA): TGTGCCAGCAACCCAGGGGGCTTGGAGACCCAGTACTTC. Its protein is CASNPGGLETQYF.

This sequence joins TRBV7-9 and TRBJ2-7; D is perhaps TRBD1 or TRBD2 (5 bases each). The CDR3 covers 14 residues. Germline assignment: CDR1 SEHNR and CDR2 FQNEAQ (reference sequence). The ends were cut back, 3 bases at V and 4 bases at J, with 13 bases in the middle. DNA of the CDR3: TGTGCCAGCAGCTTCCCGGGGCCATCTTACGAGCAGTACTTC. This translates into CASSFPGPSYEQYF.

The rearrangement joins TRBV27 to TRBJ2-2; maybe TRBD1 (5 bases). Trimming left V 6 bases short and J 3 bases short, with 14 bases between. This CDR3 has 15 residues. Germline V gene lookup returns CDR1 MNHEY and CDR2 SMNVEV (reference sequence). The CDR3 region has the DNA TGTGCCAGCAGGACAGCCTCTCGAGACACCGGGGAGCTGTTTTTT. This translates into CASRTASRDTGELFF.

The chain joins TRBV18 to TRBJ2-7, with D possibly being TRBD2 (5 bases). V was shortened by 2 bases and J by 7 bases, with 12 bases between the two germline ends. CDR1 is KGHSH, CDR2 LQKENI, per germline. The CDR3 runs 13 residues. The CDR3 protein is CASSPAGLGEQYF. In nucleotides, the CDR3 is TGTGCCAGCTCACCAGCGGGCCTGGGGGAGCAGTACTTC.